This TCR beta chain was sequenced during a study of metastatic and nonmetastatic thyroid tumors. In the study overall: For malignant and benign thyroid patients, tumor or nodule tissue and blood were the sources whose repertoires were compared.

This CDR3 contains 15 residues. V lost 2 bases and J lost 4, with 15 bases in between. CDR1 is SGHAT, CDR2 FQNNGV, per germline. Per the original methods: To classify distant metastasis in papillary thyroid cancer, a model was built from CDR3 differences across clinicopathological groups. TCRdb re-analyzed the PCR reads through MiXCR. TCRdb, rather than the study authors, made the V and J calls. The table records more than 10,000 clones, under 30% of them present only once. Every patient was untreated before thyroid surgery. The clonotype comes from a female donor with papillary thyroid cancer or a benign thyroid nodule (not recorded which). Some clones in this sample may be carry-over from other donors' samples. Sequenced sample: tumor tissue. V and J are TRBV11-2 and TRBJ2-7; D is uncertain. CDR3 sequence reads: CASSLSPGRQYEQYF. CDR3 nucleotides: TGTGCCAGCAGCTTATCCCCCGGACGGCAGTACGAGCAGTACTTC.